Detailed here is one TCR beta chain. The data derive from a study of blood T cell repertoires in COVID-19. Background on the study: Whether acute or convalescent, the COVID-19 samples came from the United States, Italy and Spain. T cells, B-cell-depleted T cells, or PBMCs supplied cDNA or gDNA.

The germline V gene has CDR1 MNHEY and CDR2 SVGAGI. V was cut by 6 bases and J by 0 bases, with 6 bases left in between. The CDR3 contains 14 residues. The authors' processing: Estimated nucleated cell counts came from reference gene primer amplification. The method was immunoSEQ multiplex PCR; TCRdb's version includes in-frame clones alone and lacks a portion of them. Clone size and V and J calls were adopted from that table, with D and trimming inferred from the DNA. Here the sample spans 120,000 or so clones, 70% to 75% being singletons. The sequencing sample was made of peripheral blood. The J gene is TRBJ2-6, the V gene TRBV6-5, with a weak D call TRBD2 (5 bases). This sequence originates from a man in his sixties with acute or convalescent COVID-19. CDR3 coding DNA: TGTGCCAGCAGCGGGGTCTCTGGGGCCAACGTCCTGACTTTC. Translated, it gives CASSGVSGANVLTF.